The 29 T cell receptor beta chains reported below all come from one sample, sequenced in a study of T cells in Graves' hyperthyroidism and ophthalmopathy. There were TCR beta CDR3 regions amplified from RNA transcripts. When the TCR CDR3 underwent first-round RT-PCR, the HTBI primer set was used. TCRdb re-called the multiplex PCR reads with MiXCR, one entry per CDR3 protein. The sample includes 300,000 to 350,000 distinct CDR3 sequences, 21% seen only once; the top ten take around 48%. The sample taken for sequencing was blood. These receptor sequences come from a woman between 45 and 60 years old with Graves' hyperthyroidism.

The table lists this clonotype with many counts. The DNA of the CDR3 is TGTGCCAGCAGCCCCCGACTAGAAAACACCGGGGAGCTGTTTTTT. It codes for CASSPRLENTGELFF. The chain couples TRBV11-3 to TRBJ2-2; the D gene is possibly TRBD2 (6 bases). V lost 5 bases and J lost 2, with 12 bases in between. The CDR3 extends over 15 amino acids. Germline V gene sequence: CDR1 SGHNT, CDR2 YENEEA.

V and J are TRBV12-3 or TRBV12-4 and TRBJ1-1, with D possibly TRBD1 on 5 matching bases. The CDR3 is 12 residues long. V was clipped by 0 bases and J by 6 bases, with 5 bases between them. CDR3 coding DNA: TGTGCCAGCAGTTTAGCCAGGGCTGAAGCTTTCTTT. Translating gives CASSLARAEAFF.

This clonotype was counted between two and nine times. The chain employs TRBV20-1 and TRBJ2-5, with 12 positions matching TRBD2. CDR3 length: 14 residues. With 3 bases clipped from V and 4 bases from J, the junction kept 3 bases outside the gene matches. Germline CDR1 is DFQATT and CDR2 is SNEGSKA (reference sequence). The DNA of the CDR3 is TGCAGTGCTAGGGCGGGACTAGCGGGAGAGACCCAGTACTTC. Protein sequence: CSARAGLAGETQYF.

This clonotype has ten or more counts. The chain employs TRBV5-1 and TRBJ2-3; 14 nucleotides match TRBD2. Germline lookup yields CDR1 SGHRS and CDR2 YFSETQ. J lost 1 base, V lost 4 bases, and 8 bases had no gene match. The CDR3 sequence is 18 residues long. The CDR3 is CASSPGLAGGLGTDTQYF. CDR3 DNA sequence: TGCGCCAGCAGCCCAGGACTAGCGGGAGGCCTCGGCACAGATACGCAGTATTTT.

The V call is TRBV20-1, the J call TRBJ2-7, with 7 bases lining up with TRBD1. Unmatched junction bases numbered 5, after V lost 3 bases and J lost 0 bases. This CDR3 contains 14 residues. Germline CDR1 reads DFQATT; CDR2 reads SNEGSKA (reference sequence). The CDR3, as DNA: TGCAGTGCTAGCCTACAGGGGACCTCCTACGAGCAGTACTTC. It is translated as CSASLQGTSYEQYF.

This clonotype appeared many times. The chain recombines TRBV9 with TRBJ2-7; TRBD2 might be the D (5 bases). The CDR3 has 14 amino acids. Trimming pared 0 bases from V and 2 bases from J, leaving 9 bases between. CDR1 and CDR2 (germline): SGDLS, YYNGEE. This CDR3 reads CASSVGARAYEQYF. The DNA for the CDR3 is TGTGCCAGCAGCGTAGGGGCGAGGGCCTACGAGCAGTACTTC.

J is TRBJ1-2 and V is TRBV28; D unresolved. V lost 2 bases to trimming and J lost 0 bases, with 4 bases between them. Germline values: CDR1 MDHEN, CDR2 SYDVKM. The CDR3 is 13 amino acids. The CDR3 region has the DNA TGTGCCAGCAGTTTACCCTCTAACTATGGCTACACCTTC. Translating gives CASSLPSNYGYTF.

This clonotype has a count of ten or more. The chain joins TRBV2 to TRBJ2-5, with 10 bases aligning to TRBD2. From germline, CDR1 is SNHLY and CDR2 FYNNEI. The CDR3 runs 16 residues. Losses at the gene ends were 2 bases for V and 4 bases for J; bases not matched to a gene: 7. The CDR3 coding sequence is TGTGCCAGCAGTGAAAGATCTAGCGGGAGCAGAGAGACCCAGTACTTC. Translating gives CASSERSSGSRETQYF.

V and J are TRBV11-3 and TRBJ2-7, with a possible D match to TRBD1 (6 bases). In germline, CDR1 is SGHNT, CDR2 YENEEA. CDR3 length: 14 amino acids. Trimming took off 1 base at V and 5 bases at J, with 12 bases between the two ends. DNA for the CDR3: TGTGCCAGCAGCTTAGTTTCAGGGGTCGACGAGCAGTACTTC. Amino acid sequence: CASSLVSGVDEQYF.

This clonotype was counted ten times or more. The chain uses TRBV11-2 and TRBJ2-1; D is possibly TRBD1 (5 bases). Germline values: CDR1 SGHAT, CDR2 FQNNGV. The V and J ends lost 2 bases and 9 bases respectively, with 17 bases between them. CDR3 size: 15 residues. CDR3 in amino acids: CASSLQLGVKGEQFF. The CDR3 bases are TGTGCCAGCAGCTTACAGCTAGGGGTGAAGGGTGAGCAGTTCTTC. The variable domain in full, with the rest retrieved from reference TRBV11-2 and TRBJ2-1, is EAGVAQSPRYKIIEKRQSVAFWCNPISGHATLYWYQQILGQGPKLLIQFQNNGVVDDSQLPKDRFSAERLKGVDSTLKIQPAKLEDSAVYLCASSLQLGVKGEQFFGPGTRLTVL.

This rearrangement joins TRBV5-8 to TRBJ2-7; unclear D gene. V shed 1 base and J shed 0 bases, with 11 bases lying between them. This CDR3 is 15 amino acids long. Germline V gives CDR1 SGHTS, CDR2 YDEGEE. Written as DNA, the CDR3 is TGTGCCAGCAGCTTGCGGGTGGAAACCTCCTACGAGCAGTACTTC. Translated: CASSLRVETSYEQYF.

This clonotype was seen many times. In nucleotides, the CDR3 is TGTGCCAGCAGGGCAGGGAGCACAGATACGCAGTATTTT. This gives the protein CASRAGSTDTQYF. This chain uses TRBV2 with TRBJ2-3, with D possibly matching TRBD1 (5 bases). V was cut by 6 bases and J by 0 bases, with 7 bases left in between. The CDR3 is 13 residues long. Germline V gene data show CDR1 as SNHLY and CDR2 as FYNNEI. Full variable domain (rest looked up from reference TRBV2 and TRBJ2-3): EPEVTQTPSHQVTQMGQEVILRCVPISNHLYFYWYRQILGQKVEFLVSFYNNEISEKSEIFDDQFSVERPDGSNFTLKIRSTKLEDSAMYFCASRAGSTDTQYFGPGTRLTVL.

This clonotype has at least ten counts. The V gene is TRBV6-2 or TRBV6-3, the J gene TRBJ2-7; D is ambiguous. This CDR3 region has 13 residues. V lost 7 bases to trimming and J lost 2 bases, with 12 bases between them. CDR1 and CDR2 from the germline V gene are MNHEY and SVGEGT. This CDR3 reads CASTSSSPYEQYF. The CDR3 nucleotides read TGTGCCAGCACGAGTAGCAGCCCCTACGAGCAGTACTTC.

This clonotype was picked up many times. The chain couples TRBV30 to TRBJ2-5, with 7 bases identical to TRBD2. The germline V gene has CDR1 GTSNPN and CDR2 SVGIG (reference sequence). CDR3 length: 14 amino acids. The trim removed 2 bases at V and 5 bases at J, leaving 8 bases unmatched. The CDR3 loop reads CAWSSISGLETQYF. CDR3 sequence (DNA): TGTGCCTGGAGTTCGATTAGCGGGCTGGAGACCCAGTACTTC.

J is TRBJ2-7 and V is TRBV28, with 9 bases aligning to TRBD1. The V gene end was trimmed by 5 bases and the J gene end by 3 bases; junction bases not matched to a gene: 11. There are 16 residues in the CDR3. The germline gives CDR1 MDHEN, CDR2 SYDVKM. CDR3 DNA: TGTGCCAGCAGTCCCCCCGACAGGGGGAGAAACTACGAGCAGTACTTC. This encodes CASSPPDRGRNYEQYF.

This clonotype was detected a few times. The chain carries TRBV6-5 and TRBJ2-5; 7 nucleotides align to TRBD1. V was clipped by 0 bases and J by 1 base; unmatched bases: 5. CDR3 length: 16 residues. CDR1 and CDR2 (germline): MNHEY, SVGAGI. For the CDR3, the DNA is TGTGCCAGCAGTTACTCGACAGGGTCGGGCCAAGAGACCCAGTACTTC. Amino acid sequence: CASSYSTGSGQETQYF.

This clonotype turned up a few times. The rearrangement joins TRBV9 to TRBJ2-3, with 12 bases fitting TRBD2. V shed 0 bases, J shed 4 bases, and the junction held 3 bases outside the gene matches. This CDR3 contains 16 residues. The germline V gene encodes CDR1 SGDLS and CDR2 YYNGEE. CDR3: CASSVAPSGGADTQYF. The DNA of the CDR3 is TGTGCCAGCAGCGTAGCCCCTAGCGGGGGGGCAGATACGCAGTATTTT. Drawing the rest from reference TRBV9 and TRBJ2-3, the complete variable domain is DSGVTQTPKHLITATGQRVTLRCSPRSGDLSVYWYQQSLDQGLQFLIQYYNGEERAKGNILERFSAQQFPDLHSELNLSSLELGDSALYFCASSVAPSGGADTQYFGPGTRLTVL.

There are many counts of this clonotype. This chain links TRBV15 with TRBJ1-2, with 7 nucleotides matching TRBD1. Germline assignment: CDR1 LNHNV and CDR2 YYDKDF (reference sequence). Trimming removed 2 bases from V and 2 bases from J; junction bases left unmatched: 2. This CDR3 is built from 14 residues. CDR3 bases: TGTGCCACCAGCAGAACACAGGGGAACTATGGCTACACCTTC. Its translation: CATSRTQGNYGYTF. Using reference TRBV15 and TRBJ1-2 for the parts outside the CDR3, the full variable domain is DAMVIQNPRYQVTQFGKPVTLSCSQTLNHNVMYWYQQKSSQAPKLLFHYYDKDFNNEADTPDNFQSRRPNTSFCFLDIRSPGLGDTAMYLCATSRTQGNYGYTFGSGTRLTVV.

This clonotype has a single count. The rearrangement uses TRBV19 and TRBJ1-2; perhaps TRBD1 as D (6 bases). The CDR3 is made up of 12 amino acids. CDR1 is LNHDA, CDR2 SQIVND, per germline (reference sequence). Trimming took off 4 bases at V and 8 bases at J, with 11 bases between the two ends. CDR3 bases: TGTGCCAGTAGTAGGCAGGGGAACGGCTACACCTTC. Translated, it gives CASSRQGNGYTF. Using reference TRBV19 and TRBJ1-2 for the parts outside the CDR3, the full variable domain is DGGITQSPKYLFRKEGQNVTLSCEQNLNHDAMYWYRQDPGQGLRLIYYSQIVNDFQKGDIAEGYSVSREKKESFPLTVTSAQKNPTAFYLCASSRQGNGYTFGSGTRLTVV.

Only a few counts were recorded for this clonotype. The chain has TRBV10-3 and TRBJ1-3; D unclear. This CDR3 has 13 residues. V was trimmed by 3 bases and J by 4 bases, leaving 7 bases between them. In germline, CDR1 is ENHRY, CDR2 SYGVKD. The CDR3 spells CAISEAQGNTIYF. The CDR3 DNA sequence: TGTGCCATCAGTGAAGCACAGGGAAACACCATATATTTT.

This clonotype has at least ten counts. This sequence joins TRBV11-2 and TRBJ2-3; perhaps D is TRBD1 or TRBD2 (7 bases each). The CDR3 length is 18 residues. The germline V gene encodes CDR1 SGHAT and CDR2 FQNNGV. V lost 4 bases and J 2 bases, leaving 22 bases between the germline ends. The CDR3 sequence is CASSSGRGRGIATDTQYF. The CDR3 bases are TGTGCCAGCAGCTCAGGGAGGGGCAGGGGGATTGCCACAGATACGCAGTATTTT.

Notes on this clonotype: This may be a read error, as it is one base from a much larger clone. The J gene is TRBJ2-7, the V gene TRBV11-2; tentative D call: TRBD1 (6 bases). V was clipped by 2 bases and J by 1 base, with 9 bases between them. Germline CDR1 reads SGHAT; CDR2 reads FQNNGV. There are 14 residues in the CDR3. The CDR3 here is CASSLLDSSYEQYF. DNA of the CDR3: TGTGCCAGCAGCTTACTGGACAGTTCCTACGAGCAGTACTTC.

This clonotype appeared a few times. The V call is TRBV6-5, the J call TRBJ2-2; D remains ambiguous. The germline CDR1 and CDR2 sequences are MNHEY and SVGAGI. Between the trimmed V and J ends, which lost 2 bases and 6 bases, there was a span of 7 bases. The CDR3 consists of 13 residues. CDR3 amino acids: CASSYMTAGELFF. In DNA form, the CDR3 reads TGTGCCAGCAGTTACATGACGGCCGGGGAGCTGTTTTTT.

This clonotype appeared many times. The gene calls are TRBV30 and TRBJ2-1; D is uncertain. CDR1 and CDR2 (germline): GTSNPN, SVGIG (reference sequence). The CDR3 runs to 11 residues. The V end was cut by 3 bases, the J end by 7 bases, with 7 bases between. The CDR3 bases are TGTGCCTGGAGCGAAATGAATGAGCAGTTCTTC. Protein product: CAWSEMNEQFF.

This clonotype has more than one count but fewer than ten. The chain uses TRBV4-1 and TRBJ1-2; maybe TRBD1 (5 bases). Germline lookup yields CDR1 MGHRA and CDR2 YSYEKL. Trimming stripped 0 bases from V and 5 bases from J, with 10 bases between. CDR3 length: 14 residues. Here the CDR3 reads CASSQDGGLYGYTF. The DNA for the CDR3 is TGCGCCAGCAGCCAAGATGGGGGGTTGTATGGCTACACCTTC.

This clonotype was recorded many times. J is TRBJ2-1 and V is TRBV27; 7 bases are a match to TRBD2. J gave up 10 bases and V 3 bases, and 3 bases lay outside the gene matches. Looked up from germline, CDR1 is MNHEY and CDR2 is SMNVEV (reference sequence). The CDR3 covers 12 residues. The CDR3 DNA sequence: TGTGCCAGCAGTTTCCAGGGACTAGAGCAGTTCTTC. This sequence encodes CASSFQGLEQFF.

This rearrangement joins TRBV12-3 or TRBV12-4 to TRBJ2-7; 10 bases match TRBD1. The V segment lost 1 base and the J segment 5 bases; nucleotides outside the gene matches: 5. The CDR3 totals 15 residues. The CDR3 DNA follows: TGTGCCAGCAGTTTAGGGGACAGGGGACTCGACGAGCAGTACTTC. Its translation: CASSLGDRGLDEQYF.

The chain employs TRBV12-3 or TRBV12-4 and TRBJ2-7, with 7 bases matching TRBD2. J was trimmed by 3 bases and V by 3 bases; bases with no gene match: 11. There are 16 residues in the CDR3. As DNA, the CDR3 is TGTGCCAGCAGTTTGCTGGCTAGCGGCAGGAGCTACGAGCAGTACTTC. Protein product: CASSLLASGRSYEQYF.

This chain links TRBV6-1 with TRBJ1-5; TRBD1 aligns across 7 bases. This CDR3 spans 15 amino acids. In germline, CDR1 is MNHNS, CDR2 SASEGT. V was pared by 5 bases and J by 5 bases, with 9 bases of the junction left unmatched. For the CDR3, the DNA is TGTGCCAGCAGTACAAGACAGGGATGGGATCAGCCCCAGCATTTT. It translates to CASSTRQGWDQPQHF.